These 18 T cell receptor beta chains were sequenced from one sample in a study of molecular identifiers for immune sequencing clone quantification. TCRdb processed the PCR reads anew with MiXCR; each CDR3 protein has one entry. The sample lists hundreds of thousands of distinct CDR3 sequences, 25% seen once, with 0.78% in the top ten. Material for sequencing was naive CD8+ T cells from blood, with Jurkat cell RNA spiked in. The subset here: FACS-sorted CD8+CD4-CCR7+CD45RA+ naive T cells. The receptors derive from a human donor in good health. Some libraries in this study had Jurkat cell RNA spiked in.

About this clonotype itself: A much larger clone lies one base from this, so it may be a read error. The genes are TRBV6-5 and TRBJ2-1; 10 nucleotides line up with TRBD2. Germline V gene sequence: CDR1 MNHEY, CDR2 SVGAGI. CDR3 length: 19 amino acids. The CDR3 sequence is CASSSAEGSGGNLPGEQSF. CDR3 nucleotides: TGTGCCAGCAGTTCAGCCGAGGGTAGCGGGGGGAATCTTCCGGGGGAGCAGTCCTTC.

The genes are TRBV7-9 and TRBJ2-7; D not certain. This CDR3 has 12 residues. V dropped 1 base and J dropped 9 bases, with 10 bases sitting between them. CDR1 is SEHNR and CDR2 is FQNEAQ in the germline V gene (reference sequence). The CDR3 loop is CASSLGAHGQYF. The CDR3 nucleotides read TGTGCCAGCAGCTTAGGGGCCCACGGGCAGTACTTC. The full variable domain, its missing parts supplied by reference TRBV7-9 and TRBJ2-7, is DTGVSQNPRHKITKRGQNVTFRCDPISEHNRLYWYRQTLGQGPEFLTYFQNEAQLEKSRLLSDRFSAERPKGSFSTLEIQRTEQGDSAMYLCASSLGAHGQYFGPGTRLTVT.

This chain links TRBV4-1 with TRBJ1-4, with TRBD1 as a possible D gene (6 bases). Trimming removed 0 bases from V and 4 bases from J, with 12 bases in between. The germline gives CDR1 MGHRA, CDR2 YSYEKL. The CDR3 totals 16 residues. The CDR3 sequence is CASSQDQGFGNEKLFF. CDR3 coding DNA: TGCGCCAGCAGCCAAGATCAGGGGTTCGGTAATGAAAAACTGTTTTTT.

A word on this clonotype: A much larger clone sits a single nucleotide away, making a read error possible. The chain employs TRBV4-1 and TRBJ2-3, with D unclear. Germline V gene data show CDR1 as MGHRA and CDR2 as YSYEKL. The CDR3 covers 17 residues. CDR3 DNA sequence: TGCGCCAGCAACCAATCACCCAGAGCCGGAGCCACAGATACGCAGTATTTT. Its translation is CASNQSPRAGATDTQYF.

For this clonotype: A much larger clone is a single base away; this may be a read error. The chain employs TRBV5-1 and TRBJ1-1; 7 bases are a match to TRBD1. CDR1 is SGHRS, CDR2 YFSETQ, per germline. The CDR3 has 14 amino acids. The CDR3 here is CASRPGQQNTEAIF. CDR3 coding DNA: TGCGCCAGCAGACCGGGACAGCAAAACACTGAAGCTATCTTT. Full variable domain (outside the CDR3, taken from reference TRBV5-1 and TRBJ1-1): KAGVTQTPRYLIKTRGQQVTLSCSPISGHRSVSWYQQTPGQGLQFLFEYFSETQRNKGNFPGRFSGRQFSNSRSEMNVSTLELGDSALYLCASRPGQQNTEAIFGQGTRLTVV.

V usage is TRBV7-2 and J usage is TRBJ2-4; the match to TRBD2 covers 7 bases. The trim removed 5 bases at V and 5 bases at J, leaving 21 bases unmatched. This CDR3 spans 19 amino acids. Germline CDR1 SGHTA, CDR2 FQGNSA. CDR3: CASSPAGGRSESGENIQYF. DNA of the CDR3: TGTGCCAGCAGCCCGGCCGGCGGGAGATCAGAGTCGGGTGAAAACATTCAGTACTTC.

This clonotype turned up a few times. This rearrangement joins TRBV7-9 to TRBJ1-1, with a tentative D call TRBD1 (5 bases). The V end was cut by 5 bases, the J end by 6 bases, with 13 bases between. Germline assignment: CDR1 SEHNR and CDR2 FQNEAQ (reference sequence). This CDR3 is 13 amino acids long. In DNA, the CDR3 is TGTGCCAGCAGCGAACAGGTTGCCGCTGAAGCTTTCTTT. It codes for CASSEQVAAEAFF.

CDR3 DNA: TGTGCCAGCAGCTCGACTAGCGGGGGATCGGATACGCAGTATTTT. Translating it yields CASSSTSGGSDTQYF. The rearrangement uses TRBV5-4 and TRBJ2-3, with 12 bases aligning to TRBD2. The CDR3 has 15 residues. CDR1 and CDR2 (germline): SGHNT, YYREEE (reference sequence). The junction had 5 bases not matched to a gene; V was cut back by 3 bases and J by 6 bases.

This clonotype was counted at least ten times. V and J are TRBV7-9 and TRBJ2-7; D gene uncertain. Germline-derived CDR1 and CDR2 are SEHNR and FQNEAQ (reference sequence). Trimming shortened V by 4 bases and J by 2 bases, and 9 bases separated the two germline ends. CDR3 length equals 13 residues. This CDR3 reads CASSSLGPYEQYF. The CDR3 region has the DNA TGTGCCAGCAGCTCCCTTGGACCCTACGAGCAGTACTTC.

The sample holds a few counts of this clonotype. The chain has TRBV7-2 and TRBJ2-1; the D is unclear. The CDR3 contains 15 residues. V was shortened by 5 bases and J by 5 bases, with 16 bases between the two germline ends. Germline V gene sequence: CDR1 SGHTA, CDR2 FQGNSA. The CDR3 region has the DNA TGTGCCAGCAGCATGGGTTGGGTAGCAAACAATGAGCAGTTCTTC. It yields the protein CASSMGWVANNEQFF.

The chain couples TRBV12-3 or TRBV12-4 to TRBJ2-3; D is undetermined. The CDR3 consists of 14 residues. V lost 6 bases to trimming and J lost 2 bases, with 12 bases between them. The CDR3 DNA reads as TGTGCCAGCAGCCTCGATAGGATCACAGATACGCAGTATTTT. Translation: CASSLDRITDTQYF.

This clonotype was detected only a few times. This could be a read error, since a much larger clone is one nucleotide away. This is likely a read error, given that the CDR3 carries no conserved phenylalanine or tryptophan at its end. The chain is built from TRBV7-2 and TRBJ1-2; TRBD1 agrees at 7 bases. The length of the CDR3 is 13 residues. CDR1 SGHTA and CDR2 FQGNSA come from the germline V gene. Trimming removed 1 base from V and 6 bases from J; junction bases left unmatched: 2. The CDR3 region has the DNA TGTGCCAGCAGCTTAGGAGGGGGCGATGGCTACACCCTC. Translating gives CASSLGGGDGYTL.

In regard to this clonotype: A read error may produce the germline difference seen at one junction end. The V call is TRBV28, the J call TRBJ2-1; tentative D call: TRBD2 (6 bases). Looked up from germline, CDR1 is MDHEN and CDR2 is SYDVKM. The length of the CDR3 is 16 residues. CDR3: CATSPLREYMLDEQFF. CDR3 in DNA: TGTGCCACCAGTCCCCTCCGGGAGTATATGTTGGATGAGCAGTTCTTC.

A few counts support this clonotype. This chain connects TRBV4-3 to TRBJ2-1; weak D call: TRBD1 (5 bases). The CDR3 loop spans 14 amino acids. With 4 bases removed from V and 9 bases from J, the gap between germline ends came to 16 bases. Germline values: CDR1 LGHNA, CDR2 YSLEER. The CDR3: CASSLTGLGVEQFF. The CDR3 DNA sequence: TGCGCCAGCAGCCTAACTGGCCTAGGGGTTGAGCAGTTCTTC.

The V and J genes are TRBV7-2 and TRBJ2-7; D is ambiguous. Trimming pared 2 bases from V and 1 base from J, leaving 12 bases between. The CDR3 is 15 amino acids. Germline loops: CDR1 SGHTA, CDR2 FQGNSA. The CDR3, as DNA: TGTGCCAGCAGCTTAATCTCCGGGCCTTCCTACGAGCAGTACTTC. It specifies CASSLISGPSYEQYF.

The genes are TRBV19 and TRBJ1-6, with D perhaps matching TRBD1 (6 bases). The CDR3 totals 15 residues. The ends were cut back, 5 bases at V and 7 bases at J, with 15 bases in the middle. CDR1 is LNHDA and CDR2 is SQIVND in the germline V gene (reference sequence). CDR3 sequence (DNA): TGTGCCAGTAGTTCCGAATTGGGGGCGAATTCACCCCTCCACTTT. Amino acid sequence: CASSSELGANSPLHF.

This rearrangement joins TRBV7-9 to TRBJ1-4; D uncertain. Germline V gene data show CDR1 as SEHNR and CDR2 as FQNEAQ (reference sequence). CDR3 length: 12 residues. The germline V and J ends were trimmed by 1 base and 10 bases, with 7 bases remaining between them. The CDR3 reads CASSLDGVKLFF. For the CDR3, the DNA is TGTGCCAGCAGCTTAGATGGCGTAAAACTGTTTTTT.

Ten or more counts support this clonotype. The chain is built from TRBV12-3 or TRBV12-4 and TRBJ1-5; 7 positions agree with TRBD1. Trimming removed 6 bases from V and 6 bases from J; junction bases left unmatched: 8. CDR3 length: 14 residues. In DNA, the CDR3 is TGTGCCAGCAGCCCACAGGGGCAGGGTCAGCCCCAGCATTTT. Translated: CASSPQGQGQPQHF.